This T cell receptor (beta chain) stems from a study of glioma-infiltrating T cells after dendritic cell vaccination (dated by TCRdb to 2016 to 2017). Background on the whole study: Of the roughly 15 glioblastoma patients in the cohort, all drawn from Phase I and II dendritic cell vaccination trials, 9 were newly diagnosed and 6 had recurrent disease. Survival after dendritic cell vaccination was correlated with TCR sequencing metrics, including TIL content and tumor-blood repertoire overlap. The vaccine consisted of monocyte-derived dendritic cells cultured seven to eight days with IL-4 and GM-CSF, then pulsed overnight with autologous tumor lysate. Autologous tumor lysate-pulsed dendritic cell vaccination was administered to the patients between the early 2000s and the early 2010s. Tumor-infiltrating lymphocyte content was quantified and tumor and blood repertoires were compared in dendritic cell-vaccinated glioblastoma patients by deep sequencing of TCR beta CDR3 regions. Three intradermal dendritic cell vaccine injections were administered to patients at biweekly intervals in the arm below the axilla. Results the study describes overall, beyond this receptor: The cohort was small and heterogeneous, and full blood and tumor sets were available for few patients, with initial-recurrent tumor pairs available for even fewer patients. The TCR overlap response model with three groups was called speculative and said to need prospective validation. After dendritic cell vaccination, a higher estimated pretreatment TIL content predicted longer time to progression and longer overall survival. No direct relationship between TCR clonality and survival was found, suggesting a diverse polyclonal response may matter.

Including the terminal cysteine and phenylalanine, the CDR3 comprises 15 residues. The read is trimmed to its CDR3 DNA, 45 bases read in frame from base 1. Based on the germline V gene, the CDR1 and CDR2 sequences are KGHSY and FQNENV. From V the trimming removes 4 bases and from J it removes 8 bases, while the gene matches leave 10 bases of the junction unaccounted for. In light of the paper, this sample's time point label describes: after dendritic cell vaccination, including at tumor progression/relapse. Patients were selected on the basis of adequate residual fresh-frozen tumor tissue and more than two years of available survival data. None of the glioblastoma patients carried an isocitrate dehydrogenase mutation, although molecular status otherwise varied. PBMC were collected before vaccination, two weeks after the third vaccination, and at tumor progression if progression occurred. Genomic DNA was extracted with the Qiagen DNeasy Blood extraction Kit.

Details on this clone: Which antigen it targets is not known. Base-call qualities are not available, and no considerably larger clone is one nucleotide away.

TCRB CDR3 regions were amplified from 2 ug genomic DNA, or all available DNA if less, using the immunoSEQ assay. For multiplex PCR, 60 forward primers for TCR V beta segments and 13 reverse primers for J beta segments were used. To estimate the number of reads per starting template, synthetic control templates were added to each sample at limiting dilution. Reads of 87 bp were generated by sequencing on the Illumina HiSeq System. Under the source paper's analysis protocol: To remove PCR and sequencing errors, closely related sequences were merged with a nearest neighbor algorithm. TCR overlap was defined as the percentage of unique tumor TCR beta sequences that were also found in the peripheral blood of the same patient. As stored in TCRdb, this immuneACCESS dataset retains in-frame rearrangements with V and J assigned. A fraction of the clones does not appear; measured against another copy, unresolved V genes explain less than half of the discrepancy, and the remainder lacks a known reason. The V and J calls and clone size come from that table; D and trimming were worked out from the DNA. The sample has under 75,000 clones on record, approximately 81% of them singletons. The ten largest account for about 8.3% of the sample.

Recombination joined TRBV16 with TRBJ1-5; 8 of the junction bases match TRBD1. This TCR came from a human donor with glioblastoma. The material was blood, obtained after dendritic cell vaccination. The sequence in DNA is TGTGCCAGCAGCCTGAGTCAGGGGGCGGTCAAGCCCCAGCATTTT. This encodes CASSLSQGAVKPQHF.